The clone carrying this T cell receptor beta chain has at least ten counts. The data originate from a study of T cells after yellow fever vaccination. About the study: Those fractions that held only low numbers of cells were prepared using the SMART-Seq v4 Ultra Low Input RNA kit.

CDR3 length: 16 amino acids. Trimming shortened V by 4 bases and J by 3 bases, and 16 bases separated the two germline ends. TCRdb re-derived calls from the 5' RACE reads in MiXCR, one entry per CDR3 protein. This sample has 240,000 or so distinct CDR3 sequences; less than 9% occur once, and the top ten carry roughly 0.86%. Sequences were derived from CD4+ T cells sorted from PBMCs, sampled 15 days after the yellow fever booster vaccination. This TCR was recovered from a man aged 25-45 years who received the YFV17D yellow fever vaccine. The J gene is TRBJ2-1, the V gene TRBV12-3 or TRBV12-4, with D possibly being TRBD1 (5 bases). In DNA form, the CDR3 reads TGTGCCAGCAGTTCCGCAGGGTCACTAAACTACAATGAGCAGTTCTTC. Amino acids: CASSSAGSLNYNEQFF.